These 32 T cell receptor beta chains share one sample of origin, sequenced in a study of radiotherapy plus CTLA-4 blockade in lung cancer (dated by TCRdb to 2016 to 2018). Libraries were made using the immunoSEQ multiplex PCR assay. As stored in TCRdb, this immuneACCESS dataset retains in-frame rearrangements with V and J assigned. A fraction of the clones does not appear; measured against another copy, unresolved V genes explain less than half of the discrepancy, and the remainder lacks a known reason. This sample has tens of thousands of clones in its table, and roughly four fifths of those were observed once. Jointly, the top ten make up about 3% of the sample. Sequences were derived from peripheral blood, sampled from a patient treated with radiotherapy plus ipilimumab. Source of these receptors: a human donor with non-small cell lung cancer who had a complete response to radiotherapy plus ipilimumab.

CDR3 residues: CASRDQGPTEAFF. Here the CDR3 DNA reads TGTGCCAGCAGAGACCAGGGTCCCACTGAAGCTTTCTTT. The chain links TRBV6-6 to TRBJ1-1, with D possibly matching TRBD1 (5 bases). V gave up 6 bases and J gave up 4 bases, with 12 bases separating them. Germline assignment: CDR1 MNHNY and CDR2 SVGAGI (reference sequence). The CDR3 is made up of 13 amino acids.

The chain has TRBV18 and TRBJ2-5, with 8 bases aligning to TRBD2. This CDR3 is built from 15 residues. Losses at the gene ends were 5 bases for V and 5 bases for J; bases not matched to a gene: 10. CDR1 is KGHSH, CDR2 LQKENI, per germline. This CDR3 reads CASSSSSGRSETQYF. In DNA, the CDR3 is TGTGCCAGCTCATCATCAAGCGGGAGATCTGAGACCCAGTACTTC.

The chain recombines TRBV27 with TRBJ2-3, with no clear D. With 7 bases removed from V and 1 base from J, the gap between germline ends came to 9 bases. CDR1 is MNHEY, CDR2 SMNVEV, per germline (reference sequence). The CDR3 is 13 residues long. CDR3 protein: CASTRTGTDTQYF. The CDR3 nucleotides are TGTGCCAGCACTCGCACGGGCACAGATACGCAGTATTTT.

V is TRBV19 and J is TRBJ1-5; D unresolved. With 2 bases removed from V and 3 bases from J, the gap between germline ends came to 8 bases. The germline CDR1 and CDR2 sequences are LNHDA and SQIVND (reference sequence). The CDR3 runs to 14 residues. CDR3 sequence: CASSISHYNQPQHF. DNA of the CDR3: TGTGCCAGTAGTATAAGCCACTACAATCAGCCCCAGCATTTT.

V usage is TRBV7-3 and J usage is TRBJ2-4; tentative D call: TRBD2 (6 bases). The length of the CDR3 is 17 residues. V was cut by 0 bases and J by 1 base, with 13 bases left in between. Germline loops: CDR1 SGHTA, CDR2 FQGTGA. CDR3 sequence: CASSLTGSGVAKNIQYF. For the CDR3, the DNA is TGTGCCAGCAGCTTAACCGGTAGCGGAGTTGCCAAAAACATTCAGTACTTC.

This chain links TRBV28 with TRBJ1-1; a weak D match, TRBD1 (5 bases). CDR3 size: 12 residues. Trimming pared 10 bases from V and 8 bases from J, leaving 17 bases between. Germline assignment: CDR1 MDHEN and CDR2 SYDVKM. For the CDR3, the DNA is TGTGCCACCACTACAGGAACGAGAGAAGCTTTCTTT. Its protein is CATTTGTREAFF.

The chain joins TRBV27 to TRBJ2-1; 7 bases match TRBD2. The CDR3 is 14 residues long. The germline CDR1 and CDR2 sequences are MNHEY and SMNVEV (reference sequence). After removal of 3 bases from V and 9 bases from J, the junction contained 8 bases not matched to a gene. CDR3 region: CASSFGRESGEQFF. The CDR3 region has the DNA TGTGCCAGCAGTTTCGGGCGGGAGTCGGGTGAGCAGTTCTTC.

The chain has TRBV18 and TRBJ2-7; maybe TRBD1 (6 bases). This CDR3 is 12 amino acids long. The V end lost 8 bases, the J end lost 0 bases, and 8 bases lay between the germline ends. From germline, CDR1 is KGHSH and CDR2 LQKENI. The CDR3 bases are TGTGCCAGCCGGACAGCCTCCTACGAGCAGTACTTC. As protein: CASRTASYEQYF.

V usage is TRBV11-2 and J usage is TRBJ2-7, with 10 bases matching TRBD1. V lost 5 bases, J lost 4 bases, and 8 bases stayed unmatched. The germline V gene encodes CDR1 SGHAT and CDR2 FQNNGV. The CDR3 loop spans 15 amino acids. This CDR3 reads CASSRPRTGGYEQYF. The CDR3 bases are TGTGCCAGCAGCCGTCCCAGGACAGGGGGATACGAGCAGTACTTC.

The CDR3 nucleotides read TGTGCCAGCAGCTTGGACAGCAACACTGAAGCTTTCTTT. Amino acids: CASSLDSNTEAFF. The chain joins TRBV7-9 to TRBJ1-1; a possible D gene is TRBD1 (6 bases). The CDR3 loop spans 13 amino acids. With 3 bases removed from V and 2 bases from J, the gap between germline ends came to 7 bases. In germline, CDR1 is SEHNR, CDR2 FQNEAQ (reference sequence).

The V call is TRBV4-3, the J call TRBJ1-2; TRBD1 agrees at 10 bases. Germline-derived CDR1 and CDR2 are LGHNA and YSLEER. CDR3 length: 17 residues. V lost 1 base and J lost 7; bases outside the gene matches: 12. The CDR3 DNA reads TGCGCCAGCAGCCAAGTAGGGACAGGGGCCCCTGGGGCTGGCTACACCTTC. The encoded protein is CASSQVGTGAPGAGYTF.

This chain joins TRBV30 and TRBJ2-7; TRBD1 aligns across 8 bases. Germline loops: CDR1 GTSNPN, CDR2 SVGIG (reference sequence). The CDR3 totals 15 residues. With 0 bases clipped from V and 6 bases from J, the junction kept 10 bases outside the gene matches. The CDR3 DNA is TGTGCCTGGAGTGTACGGGGGACAGGCATCAGCGAGCAGTACTTC. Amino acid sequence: CAWSVRGTGISEQYF.

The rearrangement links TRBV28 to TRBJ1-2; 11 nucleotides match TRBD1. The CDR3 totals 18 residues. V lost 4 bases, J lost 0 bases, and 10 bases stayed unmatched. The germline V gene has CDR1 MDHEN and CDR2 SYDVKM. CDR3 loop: CASSYLVGQGVANYGYTF. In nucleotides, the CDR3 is TGTGCCAGCAGTTACCTCGTGGGACAGGGGGTAGCTAACTATGGCTACACCTTC.

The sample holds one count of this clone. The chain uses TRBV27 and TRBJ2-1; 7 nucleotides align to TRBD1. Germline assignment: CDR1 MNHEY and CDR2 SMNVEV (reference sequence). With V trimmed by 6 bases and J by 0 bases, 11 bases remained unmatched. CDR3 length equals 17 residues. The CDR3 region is CASRPHRGTASYNEQFF. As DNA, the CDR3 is TGTGCCAGCAGGCCCCACAGGGGTACCGCCTCCTACAATGAGCAGTTCTTC.

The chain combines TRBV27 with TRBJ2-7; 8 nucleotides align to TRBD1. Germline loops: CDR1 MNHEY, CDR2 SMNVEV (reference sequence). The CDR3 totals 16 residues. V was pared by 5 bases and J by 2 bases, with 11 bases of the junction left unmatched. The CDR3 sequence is CASSIGRQGTPYEQYF. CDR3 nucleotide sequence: TGTGCCAGCAGTATAGGTAGACAGGGGACCCCCTACGAGCAGTACTTC.

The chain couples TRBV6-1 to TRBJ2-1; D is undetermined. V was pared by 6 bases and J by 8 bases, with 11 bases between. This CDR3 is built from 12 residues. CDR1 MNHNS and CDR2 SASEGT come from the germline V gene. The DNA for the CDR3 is TGTGCCAGCAGGCAGGTGACGCATGAGCAGTTCTTC. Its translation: CASRQVTHEQFF.

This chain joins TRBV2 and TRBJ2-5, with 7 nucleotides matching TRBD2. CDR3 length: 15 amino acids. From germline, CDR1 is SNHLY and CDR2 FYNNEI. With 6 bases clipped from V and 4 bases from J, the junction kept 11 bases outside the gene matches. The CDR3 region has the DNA TGTGCCAGCAGGAGGGAGCTGTCTAGCGGAGAGACCCAGTACTTC. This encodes CASRRELSSGETQYF.

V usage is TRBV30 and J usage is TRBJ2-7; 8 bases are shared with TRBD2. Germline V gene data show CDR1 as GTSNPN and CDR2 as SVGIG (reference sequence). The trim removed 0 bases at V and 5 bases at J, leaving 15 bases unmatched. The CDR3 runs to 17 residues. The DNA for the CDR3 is TGTGCCTGGAGTGTAGTGTCAGATGGTAGCGGGACCCACGAGCAGTACTTC. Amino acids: CAWSVVSDGSGTHEQYF. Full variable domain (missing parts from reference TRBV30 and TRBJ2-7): SQTIHQWPATLVQPVGSPLSLECTVEGTSNPNLYWYRQAAGRGLQLLFYSVGIGQISSEVPQNLSASRPQDRQFILSSKKLLLSDSGFYLCAWSVVSDGSGTHEQYFGPGTRLTVT.

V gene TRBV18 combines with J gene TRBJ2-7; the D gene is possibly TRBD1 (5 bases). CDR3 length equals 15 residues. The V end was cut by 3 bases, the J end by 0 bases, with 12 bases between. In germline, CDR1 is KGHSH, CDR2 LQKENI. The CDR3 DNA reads TGTGCCAGCTCACCGAGTAGGGGCAGCTCCTACGAGCAGTACTTC. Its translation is CASSPSRGSSYEQYF.

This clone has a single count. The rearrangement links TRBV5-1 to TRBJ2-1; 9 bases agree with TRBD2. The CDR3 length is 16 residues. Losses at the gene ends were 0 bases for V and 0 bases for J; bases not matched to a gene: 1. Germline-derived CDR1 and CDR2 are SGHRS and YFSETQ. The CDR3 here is CASSLASGVSYNEQFF. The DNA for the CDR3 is TGCGCCAGCAGCTTGGCTAGCGGGGTCTCCTACAATGAGCAGTTCTTC.

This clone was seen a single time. The CDR3 sequence is CASSSGQLNSPLHF. The CDR3 nucleotides are TGTGCCAGCAGCTCGGGACAGTTAAATTCACCCCTCCACTTT. This chain joins TRBV9 and TRBJ1-6; 7 bases map to TRBD1. V dropped 4 bases and J dropped 7; count of bases not matched to a gene: 5. The CDR3 totals 14 residues. CDR1 and CDR2 (germline): SGDLS, YYNGEE.

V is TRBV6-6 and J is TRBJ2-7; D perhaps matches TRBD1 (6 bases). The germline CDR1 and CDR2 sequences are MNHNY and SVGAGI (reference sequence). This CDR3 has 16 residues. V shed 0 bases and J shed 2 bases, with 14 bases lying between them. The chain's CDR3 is CASSYSVTGQAYEQYF. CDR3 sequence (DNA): TGTGCCAGCAGTTACTCGGTAACGGGACAAGCCTACGAGCAGTACTTC.

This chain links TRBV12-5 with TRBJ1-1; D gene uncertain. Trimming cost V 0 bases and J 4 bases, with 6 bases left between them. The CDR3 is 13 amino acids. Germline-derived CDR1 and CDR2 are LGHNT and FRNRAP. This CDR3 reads CASGLVAGTEAFF. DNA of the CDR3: TGTGCTAGTGGTTTGGTCGCGGGCACTGAAGCTTTCTTT.

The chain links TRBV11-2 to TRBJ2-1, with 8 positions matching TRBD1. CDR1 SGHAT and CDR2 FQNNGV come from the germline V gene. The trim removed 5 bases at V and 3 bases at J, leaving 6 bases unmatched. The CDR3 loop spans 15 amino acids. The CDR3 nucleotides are TGTGCCAGCAGCCCTTCGGGACAGGACTACAATGAGCAGTTCTTC. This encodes CASSPSGQDYNEQFF.

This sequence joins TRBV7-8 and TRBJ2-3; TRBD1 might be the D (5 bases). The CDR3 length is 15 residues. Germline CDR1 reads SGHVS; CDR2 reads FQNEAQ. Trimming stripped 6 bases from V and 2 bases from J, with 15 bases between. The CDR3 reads CASSQGQTYTDTQYF. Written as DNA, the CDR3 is TGTGCCAGCAGTCAAGGACAAACTTACACAGATACGCAGTATTTT.

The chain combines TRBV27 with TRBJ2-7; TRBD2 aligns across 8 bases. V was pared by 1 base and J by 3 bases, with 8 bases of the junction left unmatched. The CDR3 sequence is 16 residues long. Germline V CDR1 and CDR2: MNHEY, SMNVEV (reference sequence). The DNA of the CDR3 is TGTGCCAGCAGTTTATTAGCGGGGAGCCTTGGCTACGAGCAGTACTTC. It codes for CASSLLAGSLGYEQYF.

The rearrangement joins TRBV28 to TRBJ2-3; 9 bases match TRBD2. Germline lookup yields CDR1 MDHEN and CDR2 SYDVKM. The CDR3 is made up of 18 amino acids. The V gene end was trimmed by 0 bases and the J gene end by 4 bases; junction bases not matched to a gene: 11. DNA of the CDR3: TGTGCCAGCAGTTTATGGTTCCCATTAGCGGGAGACCCAGATACGCAGTATTTT. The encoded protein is CASSLWFPLAGDPDTQYF.

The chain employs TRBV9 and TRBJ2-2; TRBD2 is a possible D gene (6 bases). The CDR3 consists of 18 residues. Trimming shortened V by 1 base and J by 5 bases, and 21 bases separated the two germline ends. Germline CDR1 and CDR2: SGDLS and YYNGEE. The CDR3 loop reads CASSVTSNPGGRTGELFF. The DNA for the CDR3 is TGTGCCAGCAGCGTAACAAGTAACCCCGGGGGTCGGACCGGGGAGCTGTTTTTT.

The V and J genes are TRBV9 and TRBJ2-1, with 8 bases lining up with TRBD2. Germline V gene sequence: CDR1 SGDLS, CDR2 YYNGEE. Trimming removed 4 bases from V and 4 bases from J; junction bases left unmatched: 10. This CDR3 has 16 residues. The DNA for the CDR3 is TGTGCCAGCAGCAAACCCGGGGGGGTCCCGTACAATGAGCAGTTCTTC. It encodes CASSKPGGVPYNEQFF.

CDR3 nucleotide sequence: TGTGCCAGCTCACCGGGAGGACAGGGGACGAACACTGAAGCTTTCTTT. This sequence encodes CASSPGGQGTNTEAFF. The chain links TRBV18 to TRBJ1-1; 9 nucleotides agree with TRBD1. The CDR3 extends over 16 amino acids. Germline V gene lookup returns CDR1 KGHSH and CDR2 LQKENI. J gave up 1 base and V 3 bases, and 6 bases lay outside the gene matches.

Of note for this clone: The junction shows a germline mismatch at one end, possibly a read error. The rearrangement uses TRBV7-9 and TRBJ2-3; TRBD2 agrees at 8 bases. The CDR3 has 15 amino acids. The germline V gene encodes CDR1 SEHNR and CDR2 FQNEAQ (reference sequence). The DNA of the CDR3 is TGTGCCAGCAGCTTACGTCGGACTAGCACAGATATGCAGTATTTT. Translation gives CASSLRRTSTDMQYF.

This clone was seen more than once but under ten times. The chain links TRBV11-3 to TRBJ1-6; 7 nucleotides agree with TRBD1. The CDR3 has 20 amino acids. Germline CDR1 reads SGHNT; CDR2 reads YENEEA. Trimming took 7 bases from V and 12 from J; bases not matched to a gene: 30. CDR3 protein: CASTSLPGVKDRSGGKPLHF. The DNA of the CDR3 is TGTGCCAGCACCTCCTTGCCAGGGGTTAAGGACAGGTCGGGGGGGAAACCCCTCCACTTT.